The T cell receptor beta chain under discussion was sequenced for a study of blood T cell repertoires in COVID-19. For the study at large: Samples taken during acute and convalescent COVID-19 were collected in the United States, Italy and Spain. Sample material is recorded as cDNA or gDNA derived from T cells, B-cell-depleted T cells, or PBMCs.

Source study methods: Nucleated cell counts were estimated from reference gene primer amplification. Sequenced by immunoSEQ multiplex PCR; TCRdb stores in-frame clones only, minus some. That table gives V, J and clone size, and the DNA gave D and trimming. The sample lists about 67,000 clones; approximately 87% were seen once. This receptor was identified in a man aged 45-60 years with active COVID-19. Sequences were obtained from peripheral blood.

The DNA of the CDR3 is TGTGCCAGCAGCACACCGGGGGTTCCCTACGAGCAGTACTTC. It is translated as CASSTPGVPYEQYF. The genes are TRBV7-2 and TRBJ2-7; tentatively, D is TRBD2 (6 bases). CDR3 length equals 14 residues. Germline loops: CDR1 SGHTA, CDR2 FQGNSA. Trimming removed 5 bases from V and 2 bases from J, with 13 bases in between.